Below are 27 T cell receptor beta chains sequenced from a single sample in a study of cytotoxic CD8 clonotypes in ibrutinib-treated CLL. Using immunoSEQ multiplex PCR, the repertoire was profiled, and TCRdb retains in-frame clones only, with some absent. The repertoire has roughly 150,000 clones, about 80% of them found once; the top ten carry around 4.9%. Sequencing used PBMCs, obtained after 24 months of ibrutinib treatment. All receptors come from a human donor with chronic lymphocytic leukemia.

The rearrangement joins TRBV6-5 to TRBJ1-1; D is possibly TRBD1 (6 bases). In germline, CDR1 is MNHEY, CDR2 SVGAGI. There are 13 residues in the CDR3. V lost 8 bases to trimming and J lost 4 bases, with 14 bases between them. This CDR3 reads CASRRGAPTEAFF. For the CDR3, the DNA is TGTGCCAGCCGCCGGGGGGCCCCCACTGAAGCTTTCTTT.

The V and J genes are TRBV7-2 and TRBJ1-5; TRBD1 aligns across 7 bases. The V gene's germline CDR1 is SGHTA and CDR2 FQGNSA. V shed 0 bases and J 2 bases; nucleotides not matched to a gene: 1. The CDR3 is 15 residues long. CDR3 loop: CASSLAGQRNQPQHF. The CDR3 DNA reads as TGTGCCAGCAGCTTAGCGGGACAGCGCAATCAGCCCCAGCATTTT.

The table lists this clone with a count of one. The gene calls are TRBV7-9 and TRBJ2-7, with 7 bases lining up with TRBD2. CDR1 is SEHNR, CDR2 FQNEAQ, per germline (reference sequence). V lost 5 bases, J lost 5 bases, and 9 bases stayed unmatched. This CDR3 comprises 14 residues. CDR3 in DNA: TGTGCCAGCAGCCACCCGGGGGGAAGAGACGAGCAGTACTTC. Translation: CASSHPGGRDEQYF.

The chain carries TRBV4-3 and TRBJ2-2, with 11 bases that match TRBD2. CDR1 and CDR2 (germline): LGHNA, YSLEER. Trimming cost V 5 bases and J 4 bases; bases outside gene matches: 6. There are 16 residues in the CDR3. The CDR3 reads CASSLGLAEATGELFF. The CDR3 coding sequence is TGCGCCAGCAGCTTGGGACTAGCGGAGGCCACCGGGGAGCTGTTTTTT.

This chain links TRBV30 with TRBJ2-3; D is unresolved. The CDR3 totals 12 residues. Between the trimmed V and J ends, which lost 2 bases and 6 bases, there was a span of 9 bases. Germline loops: CDR1 GTSNPN, CDR2 SVGIG (reference sequence). CDR3 nucleotides: TGTGCCTGGAGTCTAGGGCCGGATACGCAGTATTTT. Encoded protein: CAWSLGPDTQYF.

The chain links TRBV28 to TRBJ1-1, with no clear D. The CDR3 length is 12 residues. V shed 6 bases and J shed 0 bases, with 5 bases lying between them. The germline CDR1 and CDR2 sequences are MDHEN and SYDVKM. This CDR3 reads CASSAMNTEAFF. DNA of the CDR3: TGTGCCAGCAGCGCTATGAACACTGAAGCTTTCTTT.

The chain links TRBV11-3 to TRBJ2-2; perhaps TRBD2 as D (6 bases). The V end lost 5 bases, the J end lost 5 bases, and 15 bases lay between the germline ends. This CDR3 has 15 amino acids. Germline V gene sequence: CDR1 SGHNT, CDR2 YENEEA. This CDR3 reads CASSPGTRGTGELFF. The CDR3, as DNA: TGTGCCAGCAGCCCCGGGACCCGGGGGACCGGGGAGCTGTTTTTT.

The genes are TRBV5-4 and TRBJ1-4; D remains unclear. V was shortened by 0 bases and J by 0 bases, with 6 bases between the two germline ends. The CDR3 is 15 amino acids. Germline lookup yields CDR1 SGHNT and CDR2 YYREEE (reference sequence). CDR3 sequence reads: CASSLAASTNEKLFF. CDR3 DNA: TGTGCCAGCAGCTTGGCGGCCTCAACTAATGAAAAACTGTTTTTT.

The chain joins TRBV7-2 to TRBJ2-1; no clear D. Germline V CDR1 and CDR2: SGHTA, FQGNSA. The ends were cut back, 1 base at V and 0 bases at J, with 7 bases in the middle. The length of the CDR3 is 15 residues. For the CDR3, the DNA is TGTGCCAGCAGCTTAGGGGCCCCCTCCTACAATGAGCAGTTCTTC. Translation gives CASSLGAPSYNEQFF.

Only a few counts were recorded for this clone. The chain has TRBV6-5 and TRBJ2-1, with 8 positions matching TRBD2. This CDR3 region has 15 residues. In germline, CDR1 is MNHEY, CDR2 SVGAGI. V was pared by 0 bases and J by 9 bases, with 7 bases of the junction left unmatched. CDR3: CASSYSTGGASEQFF. The CDR3 DNA reads as TGTGCCAGCAGTTACTCGACCGGGGGGGCTAGTGAGCAGTTCTTC.

This chain uses TRBV4-2 with TRBJ1-1; tentative D call: TRBD1 (6 bases). Germline values: CDR1 LGHNA, CDR2 YNFKEQ. The CDR3 is 13 residues long. The germline V and J ends were trimmed by 3 bases and 1 base, with 6 bases remaining between them. CDR3 coding DNA: TGTGCCAGCAGCCAGGGACAGAACACTGAAGCTTTCTTT. Translation: CASSQGQNTEAFF.

This clone was seen a handful of times. The chain recombines TRBV7-2 with TRBJ1-6; maybe TRBD1 (5 bases). Germline-derived CDR1 and CDR2 are SGHTA and FQGNSA. Trimming took off 0 bases at V and 0 bases at J, with 12 bases between the two ends. The CDR3 has 18 residues. The CDR3 bases are TGTGCCAGCAGCTTAGCGCGGGGGGGAGGCTCCTATAATTCACCCCTCCACTTT. Protein product: CASSLARGGGSYNSPLHF.

This rearrangement joins TRBV9 to TRBJ2-3; D is uncertain. The germline gives CDR1 SGDLS, CDR2 YYNGEE. V shed 0 bases and J shed 2 bases, with 13 bases lying between them. This CDR3 has 16 residues. The chain's CDR3 is CASSVAGGRVTDTQYF. In nucleotides, the CDR3 is TGTGCCAGCAGCGTAGCTGGTGGGCGAGTCACAGATACGCAGTATTTT.

The CDR3 sequence: CASSLGTSGGWQYF. As DNA, the CDR3 is TGCGCCAGCAGCTTGGGGACTAGCGGGGGCTGGCAGTACTTC. This chain joins TRBV5-1 and TRBJ2-7; TRBD2 matches 13 bases. Germline CDR1 SGHRS, CDR2 YFSETQ. This CDR3 is built from 14 residues. J lost 9 bases, V lost 0 bases, and 3 bases had no gene match.

This clone was seen only once. The CDR3 loop reads CASSLGDSSTDTQYF. CDR3 in DNA: TGTGCCAGCAGCCTGGGGGATTCTAGCACAGATACGCAGTATTTT. V is TRBV9 and J is TRBJ2-3; D may be TRBD1 or TRBD2 (5 bases each). V lost 4 bases and J 0 bases, leaving 12 bases between the germline ends. CDR3 size: 15 residues. The germline gives CDR1 SGDLS, CDR2 YYNGEE. Based on the CDR3 plus reference TRBV9 and TRBJ2-3, the full variable domain is DSGVTQTPKHLITATGQRVTLRCSPRSGDLSVYWYQQSLDQGLQFLIQYYNGEERAKGNILERFSAQQFPDLHSELNLSSLELGDSALYFCASSLGDSSTDTQYFGPGTRLTVL.

The chain links TRBV18 to TRBJ1-1, with D possibly being TRBD1 (6 bases). Germline V gene data show CDR1 as KGHSH and CDR2 as LQKENI. V was clipped by 1 base and J by 2 bases, with 8 bases between them. The CDR3 consists of 14 residues. The CDR3 DNA follows: TGTGCCAGCTCACCACGGGGACACAACACTGAAGCTTTCTTT. Its protein product is CASSPRGHNTEAFF.

The chain combines TRBV6-4 with TRBJ1-2; the D gene is possibly TRBD1 (5 bases). Germline V CDR1 and CDR2: MRHNA, SNTAGT. V shed 0 bases and J shed 4 bases, with 9 bases lying between them. This CDR3 has 14 residues. The CDR3 nucleotides read TGTGCCAGCAGTGACTCCCCCAGGGCCTATGGCTACACCTTC. It yields the protein CASSDSPRAYGYTF.

The chain has TRBV7-8 and TRBJ2-7; 10 bases align to TRBD1. The V segment lost 5 bases and the J segment 5 bases; nucleotides outside the gene matches: 9. Germline-derived CDR1 and CDR2 are SGHVS and FQNEAQ. The CDR3 has 15 residues. CDR3 in DNA: TGTGCCAGCAGCCGACAGGGGGCCAGACCAGACGAGCAGTACTTC. Amino acids: CASSRQGARPDEQYF.

V gene TRBV4-3 combines with J gene TRBJ2-3, with 10 bases identical to TRBD2. Unmatched junction bases numbered 10, after V lost 4 bases and J lost 9 bases. The V gene's germline CDR1 is LGHNA and CDR2 YSLEER. The CDR3 length is 15 residues. The CDR3: CASSPSSGGARTQYF. The CDR3 bases are TGCGCCAGCAGCCCCAGCAGCGGGGGGGCCCGGACGCAGTATTTT.

This clone was observed a handful of times. The chain is built from TRBV7-2 and TRBJ2-7; possible D gene TRBD1, 5 bases. CDR1 SGHTA and CDR2 FQGNSA come from the germline V gene. V lost 0 bases and J 3 bases, leaving 9 bases between the germline ends. CDR3 length: 14 residues. The CDR3 spells CASSLAPRVYEQYF. As DNA, the CDR3 is TGTGCCAGCAGCTTAGCACCCAGGGTCTACGAGCAGTACTTC.

The rearrangement joins TRBV2 to TRBJ2-1; a possible D gene is TRBD2 (5 bases). CDR1 SNHLY and CDR2 FYNNEI come from the germline V gene. The CDR3 covers 13 residues. Trimming stripped 6 bases from V and 7 bases from J, with 13 bases between. The CDR3: CASSRSGVNEQFF. In DNA form, the CDR3 reads TGTGCCAGCAGCCGATCCGGGGTGAATGAGCAGTTCTTC.

This rearrangement joins TRBV19 to TRBJ2-3; possible D gene TRBD2, 7 bases. Germline-derived CDR1 and CDR2 are LNHDA and SQIVND (reference sequence). Between the trimmed V and J ends, which lost 5 bases and 2 bases, there was a span of 17 bases. The CDR3 sequence is 16 residues long. The CDR3 DNA follows: TGTGCCAGTAGTCACGGGGGGCTCCAGTTCACAGATACGCAGTATTTT. Translation: CASSHGGLQFTDTQYF.

The table lists this clone with a count of one. This chain connects TRBV7-6 to TRBJ2-3; the D is unclear. Deletions cut 1 base from V and 6 bases from J, with 8 bases between. The CDR3 is 13 residues long. Germline V CDR1 and CDR2: SGHVS, FNYEAQ. Written as DNA, the CDR3 is TGTGCCAGCAGCTTAGTCTTGGCTGATACGCAGTATTTT. Translation: CASSLVLADTQYF.

V and J are TRBV7-2 and TRBJ1-2; weak D call: TRBD1 (6 bases). V dropped 5 bases and J dropped 0 bases, with 10 bases sitting between them. This CDR3 region has 14 residues. CDR1 and CDR2 from the germline V gene are SGHTA and FQGNSA. CDR3 nucleotides: TGTGCCAGCAGCCGGGGGGCCTCTAACTATGGCTACACCTTC. Protein sequence: CASSRGASNYGYTF.

The genes are TRBV7-2 and TRBJ2-1; 9 bases match TRBD2. V lost 4 bases, J lost 7 bases, and 5 bases stayed unmatched. This CDR3 comprises 14 residues. Germline-derived CDR1 and CDR2 are SGHTA and FQGNSA. The DNA for the CDR3 is TGTGCCAGCAGCTCTCTAGCGGGGAGAAATGAGCAGTTCTTC. It specifies CASSSLAGRNEQFF. The variable domain in full, with the rest retrieved from reference TRBV7-2 and TRBJ2-1, is GAGVSQSPSNKVTEKGKDVELRCDPISGHTALYWYRQSLGQGLEFLIYFQGNSAPDKSGLPSDRFSAERTGGSVSTLTIQRTQQEDSAVYLCASSSLAGRNEQFFGPGTRLTVL.

The CDR3 nucleotides are TGTGCCAGCTCGCGCGACACTATAGGCGAGCAGTACTTC. Amino acid sequence: CASSRDTIGEQYF. This chain connects TRBV18 to TRBJ2-7; D not certain. This CDR3 region has 13 residues. V gave up 6 bases and J gave up 6 bases, with 15 bases separating them. Germline-derived CDR1 and CDR2 are KGHSH and LQKENI.

The rearrangement links TRBV15 to TRBJ1-5; D is ambiguous. This CDR3 spans 15 amino acids. Trimming removed 3 bases at V and 0 bases at J, with 9 bases between. CDR1 is LNHNV and CDR2 is YYDKDF in the germline V gene (reference sequence). The CDR3 DNA is TGTGCCACCAGCAGGGCAGCATATAGCAATCAGCCCCAGCATTTT. It codes for CATSRAAYSNQPQHF.